This T cell receptor beta chain was identified in a study of graft-versus-host responses after intestinal transplantation. Overall study: All recipients got anti-thymocyte globulin induction, then tacrolimus and steroids for approximately three years. Broader study findings: Recipient marrow showed GvH clones, some seen first in ileum or blood. Within the allografts of patients who had graft-donor T cell macrochimerism, graft-versus-host to host-versus-graft clonal ratios were high.

Clones were sequenced by immunoSEQ multiplex PCR, and TCRdb holds only the in-frame ones, with some missing. There are about 85,000 clones in the sample; approximately 82% occur only once, and around 0.83% lies in the top ten. Concerning this clone: Its cognate antigen is unknown.

Trimming removed 0 bases at V and 3 bases at J, with 11 bases between. The CDR3 sequence is 15 residues long. The germline gives CDR1 MNHNY, CDR2 SVGAGI (reference sequence). The clonotype was recovered from a human donor who received an intestinal transplant. The source material was unstimulated CD4+ T cells sorted from spleen or lymph node cells, sampled before intestinal transplant. The genes are TRBV6-6 and TRBJ1-1, with D tentatively TRBD1 (5 bases). The CDR3 DNA follows: TGTGCCAGCAGTTACTCCCCCAGGGACTACACTGAAGCTTTCTTT. Its translation is CASSYSPRDYTEAFF.